The present TCR beta chain was sequenced within a study of blood T cell repertoires in COVID-19. Turning to the study itself: The United States, Italy and Spain were the sources of the acute and convalescent COVID-19 samples. Sources were T cells, B-cell-depleted T cells, or PBMCs; the material itself was cDNA or gDNA.

In the original analysis: For nucleated cells, counts were estimated from reference gene primer amplification. Generated by immunoSEQ multiplex PCR, the TCRdb table keeps only in-frame clones and is missing some. V and J calls and clone size are given by that table; D and trimming were obtained from the DNA. The sample includes over 85,000 clones, roughly 77% of them seen just once. The TCR comes from a human donor in a cohort sampled during active COVID-19. Input material: peripheral blood.

CDR3 sequence reads: CASRRTSGRGETQYF. The CDR3 bases are TGTGCCAGTCGAAGGACTAGCGGGAGGGGTGAGACCCAGTACTTC. The chain carries TRBV19 and TRBJ2-5; TRBD2 matches at 15 bases. The V and J ends lost 8 bases and 5 bases, in that order; junction bases with no gene match: 6. Germline CDR1 is LNHDA and CDR2 is SQIVND (reference sequence). The CDR3 has 15 residues.